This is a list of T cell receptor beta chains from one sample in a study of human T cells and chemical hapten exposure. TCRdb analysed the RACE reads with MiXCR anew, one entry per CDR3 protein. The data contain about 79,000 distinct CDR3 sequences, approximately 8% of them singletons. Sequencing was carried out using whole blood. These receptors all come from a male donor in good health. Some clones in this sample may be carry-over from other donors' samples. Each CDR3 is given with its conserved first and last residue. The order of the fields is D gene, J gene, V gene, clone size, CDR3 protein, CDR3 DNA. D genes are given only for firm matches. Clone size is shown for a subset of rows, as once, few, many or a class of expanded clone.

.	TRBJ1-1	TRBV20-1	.	CSAKDSRLWGGTEAFF	TGCAGTGCTAAGGACAGCCGCCTTTGGGGAGGGACTGAAGCTTTCTTT
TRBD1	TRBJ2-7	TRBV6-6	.	CASSRQGAAYEQYF	TGTGCCAGCAGCCGACAGGGGGCGGCCTACGAGCAGTACTTC
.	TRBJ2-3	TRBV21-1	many	CAIPSDEGPDTQYF	TGTGCCATCCCTTCAGATGAGGGCCCAGATACGCAGTATTTT
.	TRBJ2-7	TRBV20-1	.	CSASELLSYEQYF	TGCAGTGCTAGCGAACTTCTCTCCTACGAGCAGTACTTC
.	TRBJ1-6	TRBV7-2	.	CASSLSSPLHF	TGTGCCAGCAGCTTATCTTCACCCCTCCACTTT
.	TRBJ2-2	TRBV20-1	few	CSAPRAANTGELFF	TGCAGTGCCCCTCGAGCGGCGAACACCGGGGAGCTGTTTTTT
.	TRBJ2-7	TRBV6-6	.	CASSYSTQGNEQYF	TGTGCCAGCAGTTACTCGACCCAGGGAAACGAGCAGTACTTC
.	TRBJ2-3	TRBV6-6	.	CASSRRSTDTQYF	TGTGCCAGCAGCCGAAGAAGCACAGATACGCAGTATTTT
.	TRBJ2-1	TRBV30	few	CAWSRTEGEQFF	TGTGCCTGGAGTCGTACCGAGGGTGAGCAGTTCTTC
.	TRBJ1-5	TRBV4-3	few	CASSQDRIQGFNQPQHF	TGCGCCAGCAGCCAAGATCGGATACAGGGTTTCAATCAGCCCCAGCATTTT
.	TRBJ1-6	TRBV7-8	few	CASSYRPGSYNSPLHF	TGTGCCAGCAGCTACAGGCCGGGTTCCTATAATTCACCCCTCCACTTT
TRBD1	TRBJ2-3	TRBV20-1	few	CSARDTSRLTGPADTQYF	TGCAGTGCTAGAGACACCAGCCGCCTGACAGGGCCGGCAGATACGCAGTATTTT
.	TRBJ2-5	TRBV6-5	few	CASSPRLYDNQETQYF	TGTGCCAGCAGTCCCAGACTATATGACAACCAAGAGACCCAGTACTTC